The 15 T cell receptor beta chains below were found in one sample sequenced in a study of T cells expressing NK-cell markers. Each CDR3 protein gets one entry in TCRdb, which reprocessed the 5' RACE reads and gives no DNA. The sample's table shows about 450,000 distinct CDR3 sequences. Sequencing used blood T cells: a sorted CD56 or NKG2C T cell subset, CD4+ or CD8+ T cells, or bulk PBMC T cells (not recorded which). The source is a woman between 18 and 75 years old in good health.

The chain joins TRBV20-1 to TRBJ1-6; TCRdb gives TRBD1 as the D gene, but with no DNA this cannot be confirmed. Germline V gene lookup returns CDR1 DFQATT and CDR2 SNEGSKA (reference sequence). The CDR3 sequence is 13 residues long. The CDR3 loop is CSASEGQPSPLHF.

V and J are TRBV9 and TRBJ2-1; TCRdb reports TRBD1, a call that lacks DNA to check it against. The CDR3 totals 12 residues. The germline gives CDR1 SGDLS, CDR2 YYNGEE. CDR3 protein: CASSATGVEQFF.

V gene TRBV4-3 combines with J gene TRBJ1-1; TCRdb proposes TRBD1, but this gene call is untestable without DNA. The CDR3 contains 14 residues. Germline V lookup: CDR1 LGHNA, CDR2 YSLEER. The CDR3: CASSQVSRGTEAFF.

This chain joins TRBV7-9 and TRBJ1-6; checking the TCRdb D call of TRBD1 is not possible without DNA. This CDR3 contains 12 residues. Germline CDR1 reads SEHNR; CDR2 reads FQNEAQ (reference sequence). CDR3 region: CAGSRDNSPLHF.

The V call is TRBV5-8, the J call TRBJ1-2; with no DNA, the TCRdb D assignment of TRBD1 cannot be verified. CDR3 length equals 16 residues. The germline gives CDR1 SGHTS, CDR2 YDEGEE. The CDR3 reads CASSFRSQAINYGYTF.

The chain is built from TRBV20-1 and TRBJ1-2; TCRdb designates TRBD1, a call that cannot be tested without DNA. Looked up from germline, CDR1 is DFQATT and CDR2 is SNEGSKA (reference sequence). The CDR3 is 15 amino acids. The CDR3 region is CSARATRGDNYGYTF.

The rearrangement uses TRBV7-9 and TRBJ1-3; no DNA is available, so the TRBD1 call from TCRdb remains unchecked. The CDR3 runs 13 residues. Germline loops: CDR1 SEHNR, CDR2 FQNEAQ (reference sequence). The CDR3: CASSRDSRNTIYF.

J is TRBJ1-1 and V is TRBV7-2. There are 13 residues in the CDR3. Germline V lookup: CDR1 SGHTA, CDR2 FQGNSA. Here the CDR3 reads CASSLVWNTEAFF.

This chain connects TRBV11-1 to TRBJ2-7; the D call from TCRdb, TRBD2, cannot be confirmed without DNA. Germline assignment: CDR1 SGHAT and CDR2 FQDESV (reference sequence). The CDR3 extends over 18 amino acids. CDR3 sequence reads: CASSPGRGGTSHVYEQYF. The whole variable domain, remainder taken from reference TRBV11-1 and TRBJ2-7, is EAEVAQSPRYKITEKSQAVAFWCDPISGHATLYWYRQILGQGPELLVQFQDESVVDDSQLPKDRFSAERLKGVDSTLKIQPAELGDSAMYLCASSPGRGGTSHVYEQYFGPGTRLTVT.

This sequence joins TRBV6-5 and TRBJ2-1; the D gene TCRdb calls, TRBD1, cannot be checked with no DNA. CDR1 and CDR2 from the germline V gene are MNHEY and SVGAGI. The CDR3 loop spans 15 amino acids. The CDR3 reads CASSYLRTEYNEQFF.

The chain carries TRBV20-1 and TRBJ2-1; the D call from TCRdb, TRBD2, cannot be confirmed without DNA. The CDR3 runs to 15 residues. Germline V CDR1 and CDR2: DFQATT, SNEGSKA (reference sequence). CDR3 loop: CSAGPGGLPYNEQFF.

J is TRBJ1-1 and V is TRBV15; lacking DNA, the TRBD1 call made by TCRdb goes unchecked. Germline-derived CDR1 and CDR2 are LNHNV and YYDKDF (reference sequence). CDR3 size: 13 residues. The chain's CDR3 is CATSRITGAEAFF.

The rearrangement links TRBV20-1 to TRBJ2-5; TCRdb indicates TRBD2, and absent DNA this call remains unverified. The CDR3 totals 18 residues. Per germline, CDR1 DFQATT and CDR2 SNEGSKA (reference sequence). The CDR3 sequence is CSALHPFLIAGFRETQYF.

V is TRBV7-8 and J is TRBJ2-5; TCRdb gives TRBD1 as the D gene, but with no DNA this cannot be confirmed. This CDR3 is built from 14 residues. Germline V CDR1 and CDR2: SGHVS, FQNEAQ. This chain's CDR3 is CASSLFPGGETQYF.

The rearrangement links TRBV15 to TRBJ2-1; the D call of TRBD1 rests on TCRdb alone, since no DNA is present to check it. Germline V CDR1 and CDR2: LNHNV, YYDKDF (reference sequence). This CDR3 comprises 15 residues. The CDR3 sequence: CATSPGQGGLNEQFF. Complete variable domain (other parts from reference TRBV15 and TRBJ2-1): DAMVIQNPRYQVTQFGKPVTLSCSQTLNHNVMYWYQQKSSQAPKLLFHYYDKDFNNEADTPDNFQSRRPNTSFCFLDIRSPGLGDTAMYLCATSPGQGGLNEQFFGPGTRLTVL.